This T cell receptor beta chain was found in a study of identical twins. This clonotype was observed at least ten times. Antigen: not known. MiXCR, applied by TCRdb to the 5' RACE reads, yields one record per CDR3 protein. The sample records around 470,000 distinct CDR3 sequences, approximately 15% being singletons. CDR3 length: 14 amino acids. After removal of 7 bases from V and 0 bases from J, the junction contained 6 bases not matched to a gene. Study results and limitations: Conclusions rested on cross-sectional statistics rather than following the same donors.

These data were also filed under a second study, of yellow fever vaccine responses in identical twins.

The V call is TRBV12-3 or TRBV12-4, the J call TRBJ2-7; 7 bases agree with TRBD1. The sequenced sample consisted of CD4+ T cells sorted from blood. The TCR was taken from a woman aged 18-30 years in good health. CDR3 sequence: CASIKTGLSYEQYF. DNA for the CDR3: TGTGCCAGCATTAAGACAGGGCTCTCCTACGAGCAGTACTTC.